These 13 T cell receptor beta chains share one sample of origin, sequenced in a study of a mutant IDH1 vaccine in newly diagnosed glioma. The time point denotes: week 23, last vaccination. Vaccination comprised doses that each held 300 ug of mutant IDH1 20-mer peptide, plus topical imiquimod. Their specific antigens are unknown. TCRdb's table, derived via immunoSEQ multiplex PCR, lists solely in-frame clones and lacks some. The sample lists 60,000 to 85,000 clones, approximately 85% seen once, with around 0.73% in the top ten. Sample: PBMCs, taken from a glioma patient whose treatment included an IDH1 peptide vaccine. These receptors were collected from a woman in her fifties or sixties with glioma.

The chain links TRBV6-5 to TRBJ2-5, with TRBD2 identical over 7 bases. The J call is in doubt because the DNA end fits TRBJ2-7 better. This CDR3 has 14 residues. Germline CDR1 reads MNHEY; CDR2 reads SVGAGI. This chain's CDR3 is CASSYFPGGYEQYF. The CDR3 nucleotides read TGTGCCAGCAGTTACTTCCCGGGAGGTTACGAGCAGTACTTC.

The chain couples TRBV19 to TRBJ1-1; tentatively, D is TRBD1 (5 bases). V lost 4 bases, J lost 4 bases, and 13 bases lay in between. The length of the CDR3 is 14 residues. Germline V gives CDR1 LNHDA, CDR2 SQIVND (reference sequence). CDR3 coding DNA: TGTGCCAGTAGTAGCCAGGGCGTGAGCACTGAAGCTTTCTTT. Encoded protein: CASSSQGVSTEAFF.

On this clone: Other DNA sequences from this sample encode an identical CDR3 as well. CDR3 coding DNA: TGTGCCAGCAGCTTGGTTGGCACTGAAGCTTTCTTT. It specifies CASSLVGTEAFF. The chain has TRBV5-4 and TRBJ1-1; no reliable D call. With 0 bases removed from V and 4 bases from J, the gap between germline ends came to 4 bases. This CDR3 contains 12 residues. Germline V lookup: CDR1 SGHNT, CDR2 YYREEE (reference sequence).

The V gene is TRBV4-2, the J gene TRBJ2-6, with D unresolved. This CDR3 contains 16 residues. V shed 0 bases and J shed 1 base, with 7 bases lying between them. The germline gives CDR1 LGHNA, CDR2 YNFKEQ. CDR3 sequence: CASSQDQRSGANVLTF. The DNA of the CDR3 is TGTGCCAGCAGCCAAGATCAAAGGTCTGGGGCCAACGTCCTGACTTTC.

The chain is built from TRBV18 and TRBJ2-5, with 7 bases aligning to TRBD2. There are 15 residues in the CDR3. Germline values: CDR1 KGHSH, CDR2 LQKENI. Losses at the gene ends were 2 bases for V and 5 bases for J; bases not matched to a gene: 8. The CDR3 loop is CASSPGVRGEETQYF. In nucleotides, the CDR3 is TGTGCCAGCTCACCAGGAGTTCGGGGGGAGGAGACCCAGTACTTC.

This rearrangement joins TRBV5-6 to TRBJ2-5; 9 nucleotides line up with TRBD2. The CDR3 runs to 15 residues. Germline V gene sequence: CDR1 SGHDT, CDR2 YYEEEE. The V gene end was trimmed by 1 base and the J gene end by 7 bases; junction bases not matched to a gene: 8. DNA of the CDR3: TGTGCCAGCAGCTTGCACTCGGCGGGAGGGGGGACCCAGTACTTC. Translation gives CASSLHSAGGGTQYF.

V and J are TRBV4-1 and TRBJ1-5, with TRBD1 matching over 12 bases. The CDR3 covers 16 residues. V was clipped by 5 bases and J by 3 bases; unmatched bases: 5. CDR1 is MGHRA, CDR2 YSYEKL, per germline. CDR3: CASSTPGQGANQPQHF. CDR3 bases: TGCGCCAGCAGCACACCGGGACAGGGGGCCAATCAGCCCCAGCATTTT.

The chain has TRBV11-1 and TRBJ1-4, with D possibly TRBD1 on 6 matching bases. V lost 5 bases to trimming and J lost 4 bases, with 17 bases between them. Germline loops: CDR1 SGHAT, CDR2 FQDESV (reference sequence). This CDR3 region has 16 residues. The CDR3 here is CASSPWRGADNEKLFF. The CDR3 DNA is TGTGCCAGCAGCCCCTGGCGGGGGGCGGATAATGAAAAACTGTTTTTT.

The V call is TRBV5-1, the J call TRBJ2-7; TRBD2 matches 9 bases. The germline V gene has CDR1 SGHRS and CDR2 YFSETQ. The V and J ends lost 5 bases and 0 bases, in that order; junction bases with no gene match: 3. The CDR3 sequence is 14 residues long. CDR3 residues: CASRRTSVSYEQYF. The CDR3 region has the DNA TGCGCCAGCAGACGGACTAGCGTCTCCTACGAGCAGTACTTC.

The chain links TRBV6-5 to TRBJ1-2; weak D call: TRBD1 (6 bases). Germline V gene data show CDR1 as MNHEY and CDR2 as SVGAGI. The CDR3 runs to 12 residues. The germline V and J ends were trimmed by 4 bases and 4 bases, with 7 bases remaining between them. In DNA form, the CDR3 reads TGTGCCAGCAGTTCGGACAGCTATGGCTACACCTTC. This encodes CASSSDSYGYTF.

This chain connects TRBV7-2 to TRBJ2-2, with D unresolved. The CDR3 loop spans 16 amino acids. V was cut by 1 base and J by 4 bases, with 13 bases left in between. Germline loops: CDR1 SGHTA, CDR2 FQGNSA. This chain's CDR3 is CASSLDMVAVTGELFF. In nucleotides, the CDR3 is TGTGCCAGCAGCTTAGATATGGTAGCAGTCACCGGGGAGCTGTTTTTT. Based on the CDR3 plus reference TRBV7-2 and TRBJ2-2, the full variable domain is GAGVSQSPSNKVTEKGKDVELRCDPISGHTALYWYRQSLGQGLEFLIYFQGNSAPDKSGLPSDRFSAERTGGSVSTLTIQRTQQEDSAVYLCASSLDMVAVTGELFFGEGSRLTVL.

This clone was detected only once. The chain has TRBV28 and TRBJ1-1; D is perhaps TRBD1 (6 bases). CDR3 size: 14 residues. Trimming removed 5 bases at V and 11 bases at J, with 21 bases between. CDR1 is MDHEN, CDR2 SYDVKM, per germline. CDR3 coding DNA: TGTGCCAGCAGTATAGCAGGGGCTTCCGGGACGGCTTTCTTT. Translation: CASSIAGASGTAFF.

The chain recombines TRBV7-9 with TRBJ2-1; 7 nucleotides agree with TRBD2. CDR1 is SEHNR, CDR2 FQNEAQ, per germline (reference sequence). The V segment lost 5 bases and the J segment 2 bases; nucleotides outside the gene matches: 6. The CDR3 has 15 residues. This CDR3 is CASSGWEGPYNEQFF. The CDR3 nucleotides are TGTGCCAGCAGCGGGTGGGAGGGCCCCTACAATGAGCAGTTCTTC.